The 30 T cell receptor beta chains in this list originate from one sample, sequenced in a study of blood T cell repertoires in COVID-19. TCRdb's copy holds only in-frame clones and misses some; the assay was immunoSEQ multiplex PCR. The sample records 80,000 to 95,000 clones, around 76% being singletons. The sequenced material came from peripheral blood. These receptors all stem from a woman aged 80 or older with active or convalescent COVID-19.

The chain is built from TRBV9 and TRBJ1-1; D might be TRBD1 (6 bases). CDR3 length: 14 residues. V lost 3 bases, J lost 6 bases, and 15 bases lay in between. Per germline, CDR1 SGDLS and CDR2 YYNGEE. Here the CDR3 reads CASSANPDSAEAFF. CDR3 DNA: TGTGCCAGCAGCGCCAACCCGGACAGCGCTGAAGCTTTCTTT.

V usage is TRBV7-2 and J usage is TRBJ1-1; tentatively, D is TRBD1 (5 bases). This CDR3 is 14 amino acids long. The ends were cut back, 3 bases at V and 5 bases at J, with 13 bases in the middle. Per the germline V gene, CDR1 is SGHTA and CDR2 is FQGNSA. The CDR3 loop is CASSFKSGATEAFF. The DNA of the CDR3 is TGTGCCAGCAGCTTCAAAAGCGGGGCAACTGAAGCTTTCTTT.

The rearrangement joins TRBV24-1 to TRBJ1-3; D is undetermined. The V end lost 8 bases, the J end lost 6 bases, and 16 bases lay between the germline ends. This CDR3 has 14 residues. Germline CDR1 reads KGHDR; CDR2 reads SFDVKD. The CDR3 loop is CATKWARSSNTIYF. CDR3 DNA sequence: TGTGCCACCAAATGGGCCAGATCATCAAACACCATATATTTT.

The table lists this clone with a few counts. The chain recombines TRBV6-2 or TRBV6-3 with TRBJ2-7; 7 positions match TRBD1. CDR3 length equals 14 residues. V gave up 4 bases and J gave up 2 bases; unmatched junction bases: 5. Germline CDR1 and CDR2: MNHEY and SVGEGT. CDR3 DNA sequence: TGTGCCAGCAGTTCCCTCGGACAGGCCTACGAGCAGTACTTC. This encodes CASSSLGQAYEQYF.

The chain couples TRBV20-1 to TRBJ2-1; 10 positions agree with TRBD2. After removal of 3 bases from V and 8 bases from J, the junction contained 7 bases not matched to a gene. The germline V gene has CDR1 DFQATT and CDR2 SNEGSKA (reference sequence). This CDR3 contains 14 residues. This chain's CDR3 is CSASKRGGSDEQFF. The CDR3 DNA reads as TGCAGTGCTAGTAAGCGGGGGGGAAGCGATGAGCAGTTCTTC.

The chain combines TRBV12-3 or TRBV12-4 with TRBJ2-2, with D possibly matching TRBD1 (5 bases). Trimming pared 5 bases from V and 7 bases from J, leaving 11 bases between. This CDR3 spans 13 amino acids. In DNA, the CDR3 is TGTGCCAGCAGTCGCAGGGAAAGCGGGGAGCTGTTTTTT. It encodes CASSRRESGELFF.

The genes are TRBV28 and TRBJ1-2; 7 bases match TRBD1. J gave up 5 bases and V 6 bases, and 6 bases lay outside the gene matches. The CDR3 length is 13 residues. Germline CDR1 MDHEN, CDR2 SYDVKM. CDR3 bases: TGTGCCAGCAGCACGAACAGGGGATATGGCTACACCTTC. It codes for CASSTNRGYGYTF.

The rearrangement joins TRBV11-2 to TRBJ1-1; D gene ambiguous. The length of the CDR3 is 14 residues. The V end was cut by 1 base, the J end by 2 bases, with 8 bases between. Germline V CDR1 and CDR2: SGHAT, FQNNGV. CDR3 loop: CASSLGGLNTEAFF. For the CDR3, the DNA is TGTGCCAGCAGCTTAGGCGGACTAAACACTGAAGCTTTCTTT.

The rearrangement links TRBV12-3 or TRBV12-4 to TRBJ1-2; 7 bases agree with TRBD1. The trim removed 2 bases at V and 6 bases at J, leaving 3 bases unmatched. This CDR3 comprises 13 residues. The CDR3 bases are TGTGCCAGCAGTTTACAGACAGGGCATGGCTACACCTTC. Translated: CASSLQTGHGYTF.

In its sample, this clone was seen a few times. The rearrangement joins TRBV28 to TRBJ1-3; maybe TRBD1 (5 bases). Per germline, CDR1 MDHEN and CDR2 SYDVKM. V was pared by 7 bases and J by 0 bases, with 16 bases between. The CDR3 totals 16 residues. CDR3 nucleotide sequence: TGTGCCAGCAAACTTGGAGGGGCCGGCTCTGGAAACACCATATATTTT. Amino acid sequence: CASKLGGAGSGNTIYF. The full variable domain, rest sourced from reference TRBV28 and TRBJ1-3, is DVKVTQSSRYLVKRTGEKVFLECVQDMDHENMFWYRQDPGLGLRLIYFSYDVKMKEKGDIPEGYSVSREKKERFSLILESASTNQTSMYLCASKLGGAGSGNTIYFGEGSWLTVV.

This clone was detected a few times. The J gene is TRBJ1-1, the V gene TRBV23-1; possibly TRBD1 for D (6 bases). TRBV23-1 is filed as an ORF, its function uncertain. The CDR3 covers 17 residues. The germline V and J ends were trimmed by 6 bases and 0 bases, with 20 bases remaining between them. The CDR3 is CASSLGQTLKMNTEAFF. For the CDR3, the DNA is TGCGCCAGCAGCCTTGGACAGACGCTTAAAATGAACACTGAAGCTTTCTTT.

This clone was found once. The rearrangement uses TRBV15 and TRBJ1-3, with 11 bases matching TRBD1. CDR1 and CDR2 (germline): LNHNV, YYDKDF (reference sequence). CDR3 length: 17 amino acids. V gave up 3 bases and J gave up 3 bases; unmatched junction bases: 7. The DNA of the CDR3 is TGTGCCACCAGCAGGAAGGGGACAGGGGGATTTGGAAACACCATATATTTT. It codes for CATSRKGTGGFGNTIYF.

This sequence joins TRBV19 and TRBJ1-5; TRBD1 agrees at 10 bases. Trimming took 5 bases from V and 6 from J; bases not matched to a gene: 7. The CDR3 runs to 15 residues. Germline values: CDR1 LNHDA, CDR2 SQIVND (reference sequence). CDR3: CASSSTRTGGQPQHF. In DNA, the CDR3 is TGTGCCAGTAGTTCCACTCGGACAGGGGGTCAGCCCCAGCATTTT.

The gene calls are TRBV24-1 and TRBJ1-1; weak D call: TRBD1 (5 bases). The CDR3 has 14 residues. With 5 bases removed from V and 0 bases from J, the gap between germline ends came to 9 bases. Germline V gives CDR1 KGHDR, CDR2 SFDVKD. DNA for the CDR3: TGTGCCACCAGTGCCGCGGGGGTGAACACTGAAGCTTTCTTT. This translates into CATSAAGVNTEAFF.

This clone came up a few times. This chain joins TRBV7-2 and TRBJ2-7; TRBD2 matches at 10 bases. J lost 2 bases, V lost 7 bases, and 8 bases had no gene match. This CDR3 contains 15 residues. Germline CDR1 SGHTA, CDR2 FQGNSA. This CDR3 is CASTPSGGLTYEQYF. CDR3 DNA: TGTGCCAGCACCCCTAGCGGGGGCCTAACCTACGAGCAGTACTTC.

The V call is TRBV7-2, the J call TRBJ2-2; 10 nucleotides line up with TRBD2. V shed 5 bases and J 5 bases; nucleotides not matched to a gene: 17. The length of the CDR3 is 19 residues. Per germline, CDR1 SGHTA and CDR2 FQGNSA. This chain's CDR3 is CASSLTLSGGAARTGELFF. The CDR3 DNA reads TGTGCCAGCAGCCTTACTCTGAGCGGGGGGGCCGCAAGGACCGGGGAGCTGTTTTTT.

This clone has a handful of counts. The chain recombines TRBV6-2 or TRBV6-3 with TRBJ2-3, with D maybe TRBD2 (6 bases). The CDR3 sequence is 14 residues long. CDR1 is MNHEY and CDR2 is SVGEGT in the germline V gene. With 4 bases removed from V and 2 bases from J, the gap between germline ends came to 10 bases. CDR3 protein: CASSSSADTDTQYF. CDR3 bases: TGTGCCAGCAGTTCTAGCGCGGACACAGATACGCAGTATTTT.

The chain carries TRBV30 and TRBJ1-4; D gene unclear. The V gene lost 1 base and the J gene lost 5 bases, with 11 bases spanning the gap. Per the germline V gene, CDR1 is GTSNPN and CDR2 is SVGIG (reference sequence). The CDR3 runs 14 residues. The CDR3 coding sequence is TGTGCCTGGAGTGGGAGGGCGGGGAATGAAAAACTGTTTTTT. This encodes CAWSGRAGNEKLFF. The full variable domain, rest sourced from reference TRBV30 and TRBJ1-4, is SQTIHQWPATLVQPVGSPLSLECTVEGTSNPNLYWYRQAAGRGLQLLFYSVGIGQISSEVPQNLSASRPQDRQFILSSKKLLLSDSGFYLCAWSGRAGNEKLFFGSGTQLSVL.

This chain links TRBV6-1 with TRBJ1-5; weak D call: TRBD1 (6 bases). V gave up 7 bases and J gave up 3 bases, with 10 bases separating them. CDR1 MNHNS and CDR2 SASEGT come from the germline V gene. The CDR3 contains 13 residues. The CDR3 DNA reads as TGTGCCAGCAAAGACAGGAACAATCAGCCCCAGCATTTT. Residues: CASKDRNNQPQHF.

As for this clone: A junction boundary mismatches the germline segment, possibly from a read error. CDR3 residues: CASSPGILIFGGGTNTQYF. In nucleotides, the CDR3 is TGTGCCAGCAGCCCAGGGATTTTAATTTTCGGGGGGGGCACAAATACGCAGTATTTT. The chain couples TRBV3-1 (or the pseudogene TRBV3-2) to TRBJ2-3; 8 bases map to TRBD2. Germline V gene data show CDR1 as LGHDT and CDR2 as YNNKEL (reference sequence). The CDR3 runs to 19 residues.

The chain uses TRBV11-2 and TRBJ1-3; D is unresolved. Germline lookup yields CDR1 SGHAT and CDR2 FQNNGV. V was clipped by 5 bases and J by 3 bases, with 11 bases between them. This CDR3 region has 14 residues. CDR3 in amino acids: CASSPDLYGNTIYF. The CDR3 DNA sequence: TGTGCCAGCAGCCCAGATTTATATGGAAACACCATATATTTT. Together with reference TRBV11-2 and TRBJ1-3, the CDR3 gives the full variable domain: EAGVAQSPRYKIIEKRQSVAFWCNPISGHATLYWYQQILGQGPKLLIQFQNNGVVDDSQLPKDRFSAERLKGVDSTLKIQPAKLEDSAVYLCASSPDLYGNTIYFGEGSWLTVV.

The chain recombines TRBV5-1 with TRBJ1-6, with 10 bases fitting TRBD1. Unmatched junction bases numbered 6, after V lost 4 bases and J lost 2 bases. CDR1 is SGHRS and CDR2 is YFSETQ in the germline V gene. The CDR3 is 17 residues long. The CDR3 DNA sequence: TGCGCCAGCAGCGCCCCGGGACAGGGGACCTATAATTCACCCCTCCACTTT. Translation: CASSAPGQGTYNSPLHF.

V usage is TRBV4-3 and J usage is TRBJ1-6, with D uncertain. The CDR3 sequence is 14 residues long. V lost 3 bases to trimming and J lost 9 bases, with 12 bases between them. Germline values: CDR1 LGHNA, CDR2 YSLEER. CDR3 DNA: TGCGCCAGCAGCCAGACCCGAGGAAGTTCACCCCTCCACTTT. Protein: CASSQTRGSSPLHF.

The chain couples TRBV2 to TRBJ2-2, with D perhaps TRBD1 (6 bases). Germline V gene sequence: CDR1 SNHLY, CDR2 FYNNEI. V was clipped by 8 bases and J by 1 base, with 17 bases between them. This CDR3 is built from 16 residues. The CDR3 is CASRPPDRRNTGELFF. CDR3 in DNA: TGTGCCAGCCGACCTCCTGACAGGAGGAACACCGGGGAGCTGTTTTTT.

The genes are TRBV10-1 and TRBJ1-2; 8 bases agree with TRBD1. Trimming cost V 6 bases and J 4 bases; bases outside gene matches: 4. This CDR3 comprises 13 residues. Germline V gene lookup returns CDR1 WNHNN and CDR2 SYGVQD (reference sequence). CDR3 DNA sequence: TGCGCCAGCAGCCCGGGACAGGTCTATGGCTACACCTTC. This encodes CASSPGQVYGYTF.

The gene calls are TRBV3-1 (or the pseudogene TRBV3-2) and TRBJ1-2, with D perhaps TRBD1 (6 bases). With 1 base removed from V and 3 bases from J, the gap between germline ends came to 12 bases. Looked up from germline, CDR1 is LGHDT and CDR2 is YNNKEL (reference sequence). This CDR3 has 15 residues. In nucleotides, the CDR3 is TGTGCCAGCAGCCAAGCGCTCAGGGGTTACTATGGCTACACCTTC. Protein sequence: CASSQALRGYYGYTF.

This sequence joins TRBV2 and TRBJ1-1; 7 bases align to TRBD1. Germline loops: CDR1 SNHLY, CDR2 FYNNEI. V lost 7 bases to trimming and J lost 3 bases; unmatched junction nucleotides: 5. CDR3 length equals 13 residues. In DNA, the CDR3 is TGTGCCAGCAACGGCAGGGGGTACACTGAAGCTTTCTTT. It translates to CASNGRGYTEAFF.

The V and J genes are TRBV6-5 and TRBJ1-4; D unresolved. V was trimmed by 3 bases and J by 8 bases, leaving 13 bases between them. The CDR3 contains 14 residues. The germline V gene encodes CDR1 MNHEY and CDR2 SVGAGI. In nucleotides, the CDR3 is TGTGCCAGCAGTTATGGCGGGTTAGGAGAAAAACTGTTTTTT. This codes for CASSYGGLGEKLFF.

The rearrangement uses TRBV27 and TRBJ1-6, with 8 bases identical to TRBD1. The J segment lost 7 bases and the V segment lost 4 bases, leaving 6 bases of the junction unmatched. CDR3 length: 15 amino acids. From germline, CDR1 is MNHEY and CDR2 SMNVEV (reference sequence). The CDR3 reads CASSSTGGRNSPLHF. Written as DNA, the CDR3 is TGTGCCAGCAGTTCCACAGGGGGTCGGAATTCACCCCTCCACTTT.

The genes are TRBV28 and TRBJ1-5; D perhaps matches TRBD1 (6 bases). There are 12 residues in the CDR3. Germline lookup yields CDR1 MDHEN and CDR2 SYDVKM. Trimming removed 8 bases at V and 5 bases at J, with 10 bases between. Written as DNA, the CDR3 is TGTGCCAGCGCCGGGGGGCATCAGCCCCAGCATTTT. Translation gives CASAGGHQPQHF. Full variable domain (remainder filled in from reference TRBV28 and TRBJ1-5): DVKVTQSSRYLVKRTGEKVFLECVQDMDHENMFWYRQDPGLGLRLIYFSYDVKMKEKGDIPEGYSVSREKKERFSLILESASTNQTSMYLCASAGGHQPQHFGDGTRLSIL.